These 21 T cell receptor beta chains came from one sample sequenced in a study of cytomegalovirus exposure and HLA in healthy donors (dated by TCRdb to about 2017). The library was made by the immunoSEQ multiplex PCR assay. The multiplex PCR relied on a mix of 60 forward primers for TCR Vbeta segments and 13 reverse primers for TCR Jbeta segments. Entries here come from immuneACCESS through TCRdb and include only in-frame sequences with V and J called. Some clones fail to appear in such tables; in the studies checked, an unresolved V gene covers under half of the shortfall, and the cause of the remainder is unknown. Across this sample there are some 170,000 clones, with 70% to 90% seen only once. Roughly 2% of the sample comes from the top ten. Sequencing used PBMCs. The source is a woman under 40 in good health and CMV-seronegative.

V is TRBV6-5 and J is TRBJ2-5; TRBD1 agrees at 7 bases. Looked up from germline, CDR1 is MNHEY and CDR2 is SVGAGI. The V segment lost 2 bases and the J segment 5 bases; nucleotides outside the gene matches: 5. This CDR3 has 14 amino acids. The CDR3 DNA follows: TGTGCCAGCAGTTACGAGGGGGCAGGGGAGACCCAGTACTTC. Translated, it gives CASSYEGAGETQYF.

The V call is TRBV15, the J call TRBJ1-1; 8 bases are a match to TRBD1. In germline, CDR1 is LNHNV, CDR2 YYDKDF (reference sequence). The CDR3 runs to 15 residues. V trimming: 1 base; J trimming: 2 bases; junction bases outside the gene matches: 3. The CDR3 DNA sequence: TGTGCCACCAGCAGAGCAGGGACAGGTAACACTGAAGCTTTCTTT. This sequence encodes CATSRAGTGNTEAFF.

The chain couples TRBV10-3 to TRBJ2-3; 9 nucleotides agree with TRBD2. The ends lost 6 bases at V and 6 bases at J; junction bases unmatched: 1. Per the germline V gene, CDR1 is ENHRY and CDR2 is SYGVKD. This CDR3 is 12 amino acids long. This CDR3 is CAIRGTSDTQYF. DNA of the CDR3: TGTGCCATCAGGGGGACTAGCGATACGCAGTATTTT.

The chain combines TRBV18 with TRBJ2-7, with 10 positions matching TRBD2. Unmatched junction bases numbered 6, after V lost 2 bases and J lost 5 bases. The CDR3 is 15 residues long. CDR1 is KGHSH and CDR2 is LQKENI in the germline V gene. The CDR3 region has the DNA TGTGCCAGCTCACCAGTTGCTAGCGGGAGTAACGAGCAGTACTTC. Protein product: CASSPVASGSNEQYF.

The chain couples TRBV7-4 to TRBJ2-5, with D perhaps matching TRBD2 (6 bases). Looked up from germline, CDR1 is SGHVT and CDR2 is SQSDAQ. Trimming removed 5 bases from V and 7 bases from J, with 20 bases in between. There are 15 residues in the CDR3. The CDR3 DNA is TGTGCCAGCAGCCCACCGGGACTCCCCCGTGTGACCCAGTACTTC. Amino acid sequence: CASSPPGLPRVTQYF.

CDR3 sequence reads: CATSRDLREGETQYF. The CDR3 nucleotides read TGTGCCACCAGCAGAGATTTACGGGAGGGAGAGACCCAGTACTTC. The chain recombines TRBV15 with TRBJ2-5; 8 positions match TRBD2. The junction had 4 bases not matched to a gene; V was cut back by 0 bases and J by 4 bases. The CDR3 runs to 15 residues. Germline-derived CDR1 and CDR2 are LNHNV and YYDKDF (reference sequence).

This chain links TRBV9 with TRBJ2-3, with D unresolved. Germline CDR1 and CDR2: SGDLS and YYNGEE. The ends were cut back, 0 bases at V and 5 bases at J, with 4 bases in the middle. CDR3 length equals 12 residues. This CDR3 is CASSVGRDTQYF. The DNA of the CDR3 is TGTGCCAGCAGCGTAGGGAGAGATACGCAGTATTTT. The variable domain in full, completed from reference TRBV9 and TRBJ2-3, reads DSGVTQTPKHLITATGQRVTLRCSPRSGDLSVYWYQQSLDQGLQFLIQYYNGEERAKGNILERFSAQQFPDLHSELNLSSLELGDSALYFCASSVGRDTQYFGPGTRLTVL.

This rearrangement joins TRBV4-1 to TRBJ2-5, with TRBD2 matching over 11 bases. This CDR3 contains 17 residues. With V trimmed by 0 bases and J by 4 bases, 7 bases remained unmatched. CDR1 MGHRA and CDR2 YSYEKL come from the germline V gene. This CDR3 is CASSQERASGGRETQYF. DNA of the CDR3: TGCGCCAGCAGCCAAGAAAGAGCTAGCGGGGGGCGAGAGACCCAGTACTTC.

The chain carries TRBV7-9 and TRBJ2-3; D perhaps matches TRBD2 (6 bases). The ends were cut back, 8 bases at V and 3 bases at J, with 15 bases in the middle. This CDR3 has 14 amino acids. Germline-derived CDR1 and CDR2 are SEHNR and FQNEAQ (reference sequence). The CDR3 coding sequence is TGTGCCAGCGTGGGAGGAGAATCAACAGATACGCAGTATTTT. Translating it yields CASVGGESTDTQYF.

CDR3 sequence: CASSNTGVDYGYTF. Written as DNA, the CDR3 is TGTGCCAGTAGCAACACAGGGGTGGACTATGGCTACACCTTC. The chain employs TRBV19 and TRBJ1-2; 7 bases line up with TRBD1. V dropped 6 bases and J dropped 3; count of bases not matched to a gene: 7. There are 14 residues in the CDR3. The germline gives CDR1 LNHDA, CDR2 SQIVND (reference sequence). Using reference TRBV19 and TRBJ1-2 for the parts outside the CDR3, the full variable domain is DGGITQSPKYLFRKEGQNVTLSCEQNLNHDAMYWYRQDPGQGLRLIYYSQIVNDFQKGDIAEGYSVSREKKESFPLTVTSAQKNPTAFYLCASSNTGVDYGYTFGSGTRLTVV.

The chain carries TRBV5-1 and TRBJ2-7, with 12 positions matching TRBD2. Trimming at V came to 0 bases and at J to 2 bases, leaving 3 bases not matched to a gene. The CDR3 runs to 16 residues. The germline V gene encodes CDR1 SGHRS and CDR2 YFSETQ. This CDR3 is CASSLGLAGVTYEQYF. CDR3 nucleotides: TGCGCCAGCAGCTTGGGACTAGCGGGGGTAACCTACGAGCAGTACTTC.

The chain has TRBV6-1 and TRBJ2-1; maybe TRBD2 (5 bases). V was trimmed by 5 bases and J by 7 bases, leaving 18 bases between them. The CDR3 is 15 residues long. Germline CDR1 and CDR2: MNHNS and SASEGT. CDR3 region: CASSPLGFTGNEQFF. CDR3 coding DNA: TGTGCCAGCAGTCCGCTAGGGTTTACGGGGAATGAGCAGTTCTTC.

V gene TRBV14 combines with J gene TRBJ2-7; D is perhaps TRBD2 (5 bases). This CDR3 has 11 residues. V lost 4 bases, J lost 5 bases, and 6 bases lay in between. CDR1 SGHDN and CDR2 FVKESK come from the germline V gene. The CDR3 sequence is CASSRRNEQYF. In DNA form, the CDR3 reads TGTGCCAGCAGCCGGAGGAACGAGCAGTACTTC.

The J gene is TRBJ1-2, the V gene TRBV11-2, with a weak D call TRBD1 (6 bases). Germline V gene sequence: CDR1 SGHAT, CDR2 FQNNGV. The germline V and J ends were trimmed by 1 base and 1 base, with 16 bases remaining between them. The CDR3 length is 17 residues. The CDR3 DNA follows: TGTGCCAGCAGCTTAGGTACCGGACAGAACGATAACTATGGCTACACCTTC. As protein: CASSLGTGQNDNYGYTF.

The J gene is TRBJ2-7, the V gene TRBV14; the D is unclear. There are 11 residues in the CDR3. Deletions cut 5 bases from V and 4 bases from J, with 6 bases between. Germline CDR1 and CDR2: SGHDN and FVKESK. The CDR3 sequence is CASSSQYEQYF. DNA of the CDR3: TGTGCCAGCAGCTCCCAATACGAGCAGTACTTC.

The table lists this clone with a few counts. The V and J genes are TRBV28 and TRBJ2-6, with D uncertain. The germline CDR1 and CDR2 sequences are MDHEN and SYDVKM. CDR3 length: 15 amino acids. Between the trimmed V and J ends, which lost 5 bases and 0 bases, there was a span of 8 bases. The CDR3 region is CASSRASSGANVLTF. CDR3 sequence (DNA): TGTGCCAGCAGTAGAGCAAGCTCTGGGGCCAACGTCCTGACTTTC.

V gene TRBV28 combines with J gene TRBJ1-1, with D unclear. V was cut by 3 bases and J by 7 bases, with 21 bases left in between. Germline V lookup: CDR1 MDHEN, CDR2 SYDVKM. The CDR3 spans 16 residues. CDR3 loop: CASSFLDNRGAGEAFF. DNA for the CDR3: TGTGCCAGCAGTTTCCTCGATAACCGGGGAGCGGGTGAAGCTTTCTTT.

The V gene is TRBV7-8, the J gene TRBJ2-7; TRBD1 might be the D (6 bases). Between the trimmed V and J ends, which lost 2 bases and 3 bases, there was a span of 11 bases. CDR1 and CDR2 (germline): SGHVS, FQNEAQ. The CDR3 totals 14 residues. CDR3 protein: CASSLPGVNYEQYF. In DNA form, the CDR3 reads TGTGCCAGCAGCTTACCAGGGGTGAACTACGAGCAGTACTTC.

The V and J genes are TRBV4-3 and TRBJ2-1; possible D gene TRBD2, 6 bases. Germline CDR1 reads LGHNA; CDR2 reads YSLEER. The length of the CDR3 is 16 residues. Trimming removed 0 bases from V and 3 bases from J, with 12 bases in between. The CDR3 coding sequence is TGCGCCAGCAGCCAAGACCTGGGGGGAGTCTACAATGAGCAGTTCTTC. This encodes CASSQDLGGVYNEQFF.

The chain joins TRBV5-4 to TRBJ2-3; TRBD2 is a possible D gene (6 bases). Trimming cost V 5 bases and J 0 bases, with 16 bases left between them. This CDR3 is 16 amino acids long. Germline-derived CDR1 and CDR2 are SGHNT and YYREEE (reference sequence). Written as DNA, the CDR3 is TGTGCCAGCAGTTTAGCGGCAAGAGCTAGCACAGATACGCAGTATTTT. Its translation is CASSLAARASTDTQYF.

The chain couples TRBV30 to TRBJ2-7; 8 bases agree with TRBD1. The germline CDR1 and CDR2 sequences are GTSNPN and SVGIG (reference sequence). This CDR3 has 19 amino acids. Trimming at V came to 1 base and at J to 1 base, leaving 18 bases not matched to a gene. This CDR3 reads CAWSGRLPGQVRRSYEQYF. In DNA form, the CDR3 reads TGTGCCTGGAGTGGCCGATTACCGGGACAGGTCAGGCGTTCCTACGAGCAGTACTTC. The full variable domain, its missing parts supplied by reference TRBV30 and TRBJ2-7, is SQTIHQWPATLVQPVGSPLSLECTVEGTSNPNLYWYRQAAGRGLQLLFYSVGIGQISSEVPQNLSASRPQDRQFILSSKKLLLSDSGFYLCAWSGRLPGQVRRSYEQYFGPGTRLTVT.